This T cell receptor beta chain was recorded in a study of regulatory T cells in long-lasting Graves disease. Arm-PCR of CDR3 regions and iRepertoire HTBI primers were used to build TCR beta libraries. Using its own MiXCR run on the multiplex PCR reads, TCRdb lists one record per CDR3 protein. Here the sample spans around 400,000 distinct CDR3 sequences, about 16% being singletons. This clonotype came up once. Sample time point: newly diagnosed GD, antithyroid drugs for less than 3 months. PBMCs provided the RNA from which the TCR library was made. The source of this sequence is a female donor with Graves disease. Sequencing used peripheral blood mononuclear cells (PBMCs), obtained at new diagnosis, from a patient treated with antithyroid drugs.

CDR3 sequence reads: CSVRGRANTGELFF. The CDR3 DNA sequence: TGCAGCGTCAGGGGGAGAGCGAACACCGGGGAGCTGTTTTTT. The genes are TRBV29-1 and TRBJ2-2; 7 bases agree with TRBD1. This CDR3 region has 14 residues. The V gene's germline CDR1 is SQVTM and CDR2 ANQGSEA. V dropped 6 bases and J dropped 0; count of bases not matched to a gene: 4.